The source of this TCR beta chain is a study of T cell repertoires in cytomegalovirus infection. Germline CDR1 reads SQVTM; CDR2 reads ANQGSEA. Trimming left V 7 bases short and J 1 base short, with 6 bases between. CDR3 length equals 11 residues. One entry per CDR3 protein results from TCRdb running MiXCR on the reads. The data hold approximately 500,000 distinct CDR3 sequences, with approximately 11% observed a single time. This clonotype was detected many times. The sequenced material came from PBMCs. This TCR came from a human donor in good health (CMV status not recorded). Some clones in this sample may be carry-over from other donors' samples. J is TRBJ2-3 and V is TRBV29-1; D remains ambiguous. The CDR3 sequence is CSGPGTDTQYF. CDR3 DNA: TGCAGCGGGCCCGGCACAGATACGCAGTATTTT.